This T cell receptor beta chain was recorded in a study of molecular identifiers for immune sequencing clone quantification. TCRdb re-called the PCR reads through MiXCR, storing one row per CDR3 protein. The sample has about half a million distinct CDR3 sequences; over 20% are singletons. The germline V gene has CDR1 SGHKS and CDR2 YYEKEE (reference sequence). This CDR3 spans 16 amino acids. V shed 0 bases, J shed 4 bases, and the junction held 6 bases outside the gene matches. Sample: naive CD8+ T cells from blood, with Jurkat cell RNA spiked in. Subset of the sample: FACS-sorted CD8+CD4-CCR7+CD45RA+ naive T cells. V gene TRBV5-5 combines with J gene TRBJ2-7; 11 bases line up with TRBD2. This receptor was identified in a human donor in good health. Some libraries in this study had Jurkat cell RNA spiked in. The CDR3 region has the DNA TGTGCCAGCAGCTTGGCAGCCGGGACTAGCGGTTACGAGCAGTACTTC. Residues: CASSLAAGTSGYEQYF.